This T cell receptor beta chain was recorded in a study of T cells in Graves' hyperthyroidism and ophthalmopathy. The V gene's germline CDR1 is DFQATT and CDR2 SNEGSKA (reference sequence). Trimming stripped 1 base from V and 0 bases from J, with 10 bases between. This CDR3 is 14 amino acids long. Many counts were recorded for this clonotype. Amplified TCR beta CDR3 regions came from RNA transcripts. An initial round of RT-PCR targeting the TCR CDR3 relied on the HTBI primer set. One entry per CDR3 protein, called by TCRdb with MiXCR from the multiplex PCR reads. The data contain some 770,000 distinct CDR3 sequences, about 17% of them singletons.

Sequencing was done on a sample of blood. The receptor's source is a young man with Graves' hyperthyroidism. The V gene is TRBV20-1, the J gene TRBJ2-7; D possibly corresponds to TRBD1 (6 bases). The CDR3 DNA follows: TGCAGTGCTAGAGTGGGGGCGGCCTCCTACGAGCAGTACTTC. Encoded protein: CSARVGAASYEQYF.